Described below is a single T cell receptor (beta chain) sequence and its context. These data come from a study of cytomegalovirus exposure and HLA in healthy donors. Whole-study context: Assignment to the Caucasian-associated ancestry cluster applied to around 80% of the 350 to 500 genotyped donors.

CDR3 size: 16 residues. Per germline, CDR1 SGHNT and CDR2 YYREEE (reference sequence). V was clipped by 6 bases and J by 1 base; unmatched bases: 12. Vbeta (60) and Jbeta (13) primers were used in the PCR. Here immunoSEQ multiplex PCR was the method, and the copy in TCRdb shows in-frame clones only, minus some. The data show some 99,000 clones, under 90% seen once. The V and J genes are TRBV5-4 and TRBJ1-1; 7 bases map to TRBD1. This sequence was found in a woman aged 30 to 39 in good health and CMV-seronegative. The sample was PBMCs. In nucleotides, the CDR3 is TGTGCCAGCACACTACTGGCGAGGACAGGGAACACTGAAGCTTTCTTT. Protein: CASTLLARTGNTEAFF. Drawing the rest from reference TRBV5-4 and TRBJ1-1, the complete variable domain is ETGVTQSPTHLIKTRGQQVTLRCSSQSGHNTVSWYQQALGQGPQFIFQYYREEENGRGNFPPRFSGLQFPNYSSELNVNALELDDSALYLCASTLLARTGNTEAFFGQGTRLTVV.